This paragraph reports one TCR gamma chain. No antigen is known for it. Other nucleotide sequences from this sample produce the same CDR3. The data stem from a study of Vδ1+ human thymocytes. Germline assignment: CDR1 GITISATS and CDR2 ISYDGTV (reference sequence). Trimming at V came to 4 bases and at J to 7 bases, leaving 4 bases not matched to a gene. The CDR3 runs to 15 residues. Alphabeta T cells were depleted, then CD3+ Vdelta1+ Vdelta2- thymocytes were FACS-sorted. The template was reverse-transcribed extracted RNA. Pooled V-gene forward primers with one constant-region reverse primer generated the CDR3 amplicons by multiplex PCR. With CATT, TCRdb re-called clones from the multiplex PCR reads. The repertoire includes 25,000 to 35,000 gamma-chain clones, around a fifth of them detected once, and roughly 1.9% sits in the top ten. Regarding the study as a whole: Thymic TRG and TRD repertoires appeared highly polyclonal.

The sample comprised Vdelta1+ gamma-delta thymocytes from the thymus. The subset here: FACS-sorted CD3+ TCRalphabeta- TCRVdelta1+ TCRVdelta2- thymocytes. The chain is built from TRGV9 and TRGJP. This clonotype originated in a boy in the first two years of life who had congenital heart surgery. DNA for the CDR3: TGTGCCTTGTGGGATGGTGAGTTGGGCAAAAAAATCAAGGTATTT. Amino acids: CALWDGELGKKIKVF.